The sample holds one count of the clone carrying this TCR beta chain. CDR1 MGHRA and CDR2 YSYEKL come from the germline V gene. The V gene lost 1 base and the J gene lost 1 base, with 15 bases spanning the gap. The CDR3 length is 17 residues. The data belong to a study of shared T cell receptors in the human thymus. Measured with immunoSEQ multiplex PCR; TCRdb has only the in-frame clones, and not every one. This sample carries approximately 660,000 clones, approximately 87% of them seen once, and the ten largest clones take approximately 0.011%. The same data also contributed to another study, on human thymus T cells. From that study: Obtained as resections during corrective heart surgery, the thymus tissue was then studied.

Sequenced: thymocytes. The TCR originated in a boy less than two years old with a congenital heart defect. The chain recombines TRBV4-1 with TRBJ2-3, with a possible D match to TRBD1 (6 bases). The CDR3 coding sequence is TGCGCCAGCAGCCAAGTTTGGAACAGGGTCGGCACAGATACGCAGTATTTT. This gives the protein CASSQVWNRVGTDTQYF.